These 29 T cell receptor beta chains came from one sample sequenced in a study of blood T cells in healthy people across ages. Next came a second PCR, run for 7 to 11 cycles, which used a sample-barcoded 5' primer along with a J-beta primer mix. TCRdb reprocessed the 5' RACE reads with MiXCR, giving one entry per CDR3 protein. This sample yields about 650,000 distinct CDR3 sequences, of which less than 40% are seen a single time; 15% belongs to the top ten. Sequenced input: blood. These TCRs come from a woman of 80 years or more in good health.

With respect to this clonotype: One end of the junction does not line up with germline, which may come from a read error. This chain uses TRBV2 with TRBJ2-3; possibly TRBD2 for D (6 bases). The V gene's germline CDR1 is SNHLY and CDR2 FYNNEI. CDR3 length: 15 amino acids. The DNA for the CDR3 is TGTGCCAACAGTGGGGGGTTCAAAGGTACAGATACGCAGTATTTT. As protein: CANSGGFKGTDTQYF. Variable domain in full (rest from reference TRBV2 and TRBJ2-3): EPEVTQTPSHQVTQMGQEVILRCVPISNHLYFYWYRQILGQKVEFLVSFYNNEISEKSEIFDDQFSVERPDGSNFTLKIRSTKLEDSAMYFCANSGGFKGTDTQYFGPGTRLTVL.

This clonotype has ten or more counts. This chain links TRBV4-2 with TRBJ2-3, with TRBD2 identical over 10 bases. The trim removed 4 bases at V and 3 bases at J, leaving 4 bases unmatched. Germline V gives CDR1 LGHNA, CDR2 YNFKEQ. The CDR3 covers 15 residues. The CDR3 DNA is TGTGCCAGCAGCCCTAGCGGGGGAAGTACAGATACGCAGTATTTT. Protein: CASSPSGGSTDTQYF.

This clonotype was detected many times. The V and J genes are TRBV20-1 and TRBJ2-1; 9 positions match TRBD2. V trimming: 6 bases; J trimming: 4 bases; junction bases outside the gene matches: 4. From germline, CDR1 is DFQATT and CDR2 SNEGSKA (reference sequence). This CDR3 spans 13 amino acids. In DNA form, the CDR3 reads TGCAGTGCCTCGGGACTAGCTTACAATGAGCAGTTCTTC. Protein product: CSASGLAYNEQFF.

Turning to this clonotype: This clone may be a read error of a much larger clone one base away. The J gene is TRBJ2-5, the V gene TRBV5-1, with a tentative D call TRBD2 (7 bases). The CDR3 has 15 residues. Germline CDR1 is SGHRS and CDR2 is YFSETQ. This chain's CDR3 is CASSLRGASEEAQYF. The CDR3 region has the DNA TGCGCCAGCAGCTTGCGGGGGGCCTCCGAAGAGGCCCAGTACTTC.

This clonotype was observed at least ten times. This could be a read error, since a much larger clone is one nucleotide away. The DNA for the CDR3 is TGCAGTGCTAGGAGGGAGGGGGCCGGGTACGAGCAGTACTTC. Its protein is CSARREGAGYEQYF. The chain links TRBV20-1 to TRBJ2-7, with D perhaps given as TRBD1 or TRBD2 (7 bases each). The germline V and J ends were trimmed by 3 bases and 4 bases, with 16 bases remaining between them. Germline V gives CDR1 DFQATT, CDR2 SNEGSKA (reference sequence). There are 14 residues in the CDR3.

This clonotype was counted at least ten times. The rearrangement joins TRBV12-3 or TRBV12-4 to TRBJ2-5; 12 nucleotides agree with TRBD2. The trim removed 6 bases at V and 5 bases at J, leaving 4 bases unmatched. The CDR3 contains 14 residues. CDR3 nucleotides: TGTGCCAGCAGGACTAGCGGGGGAGGGGAGACCCAGTACTTC. Its protein product is CASRTSGGGETQYF.

Turning to this clonotype: At one end, the junction sequence differs from germline, possibly due to a read error. The genes are TRBV5-4 and TRBJ2-5; 9 bases align to TRBD2. The germline gives CDR1 SGHNT, CDR2 YYREEE (reference sequence). The CDR3 totals 16 residues. The CDR3: CAGSLGPSGAQETQYF. Written as DNA, the CDR3 is TGTGCCGGCAGCTTGGGACCTAGCGGGGCCCAAGAGACCCAGTACTTC. The full variable domain, in which reference TRBV5-4 and TRBJ2-5 provide the parts outside the CDR3, is ETGVTQSPTHLIKTRGQQVTLRCSSQSGHNTVSWYQQALGQGPQFIFQYYREEENGRGNFPPRFSGLQFPNYSSELNVNALELDDSALYLCAGSLGPSGAQETQYFGPGTRLLVL.

In its sample, this clonotype was seen many times. V gene TRBV5-1 combines with J gene TRBJ2-3; D remains ambiguous. V lost 0 bases and J lost 4, with 12 bases in between. The CDR3 sequence is 15 residues long. In germline, CDR1 is SGHRS, CDR2 YFSETQ. As DNA, the CDR3 is TGCGCCAGCAGCTTGGCCGGTCTGGCGTCAGATACGCAGTATTTT. This encodes CASSLAGLASDTQYF.

Comments on this clonotype: One junction end disagrees with the germline gene, perhaps due to a read error. The chain couples TRBV7-2 to TRBJ1-5; maybe TRBD1 (5 bases). The CDR3 extends over 12 amino acids. The germline V gene has CDR1 SGHTA and CDR2 FQGNSA. In DNA, the CDR3 is TGTGCCAGCAGCTTAGAAGGGGACCCCAAGCGTTTT. Protein sequence: CASSLEGDPKRF.

Regarding this clonotype: A much larger clone sits a single nucleotide away, making a read error possible. This chain links TRBV7-2 with TRBJ2-1; the D gene is possibly TRBD2 (6 bases). Looked up from germline, CDR1 is SGHTA and CDR2 is FQGNSA. The CDR3 runs 13 residues. V lost 7 bases and J lost 10, with 17 bases in between. CDR3 region: CASILVRGAEQFF. CDR3 nucleotides: TGTGCCAGCATCCTCGTCCGCGGGGCAGAGCAGTTCTTC.

This clonotype was counted at least ten times. The chain is built from TRBV7-9 and TRBJ2-1; 7 bases align to TRBD2. The trim removed 3 bases at V and 1 base at J, leaving 6 bases unmatched. Germline CDR1 SEHNR, CDR2 FQNEAQ (reference sequence). The CDR3 consists of 16 residues. The CDR3 sequence: CASSFGAGESYNEQFF. CDR3 DNA: TGTGCCAGCAGCTTCGGGGCGGGGGAATCCTACAATGAGCAGTTCTTC.

The chain joins TRBV7-3 to TRBJ2-5; perhaps TRBD1 as D (5 bases). CDR1 is SGHTA, CDR2 FQGTGA, per germline. The CDR3 is 14 amino acids. The germline V and J ends were trimmed by 6 bases and 1 base, with 12 bases remaining between them. CDR3 sequence: CASSSRVAQETQYF. CDR3 DNA: TGTGCCAGCAGTTCCAGGGTGGCCCAAGAGACCCAGTACTTC.

As for this clonotype: This may come from a read error, since a much larger clone is one base off. The chain is built from TRBV20-1 and TRBJ1-4; D not certain. V dropped 0 bases and J dropped 7 bases, with 3 bases sitting between them. The CDR3 has 11 amino acids. Germline V gives CDR1 DFQATT, CDR2 SNEGSKA (reference sequence). The CDR3 DNA reads as TGCAGTGCTAGAGATGGTGAAAAACTGTTTTTT. Protein sequence: CSARDGEKLFF.

In this sample, this clonotype turned up many times. This chain uses TRBV25-1 with TRBJ2-5, with 8 bases lining up with TRBD2. The CDR3 consists of 15 residues. CDR1 and CDR2 from the germline V gene are MGHDK and SYGVNS. J gave up 1 base and V 2 bases, and 3 bases lay outside the gene matches. CDR3 protein: CASSEIGTSQETQYF. CDR3 coding DNA: TGTGCCAGCAGTGAAATAGGGACTAGCCAAGAGACCCAGTACTTC.

The V gene is TRBV20-1, the J gene TRBJ2-7, with 16 bases aligning to TRBD2. This CDR3 spans 16 amino acids. J gave up 7 bases and V 0 bases, and 6 bases lay outside the gene matches. Germline CDR1 is DFQATT and CDR2 is SNEGSKA (reference sequence). The CDR3 is CSARDMGLAGGWEQYF. The CDR3 nucleotides are TGCAGTGCTAGAGATATGGGACTAGCGGGAGGGTGGGAGCAGTACTTC.

This clonotype occurred many times. The chain combines TRBV12-3 or TRBV12-4 with TRBJ1-1; weak D call: TRBD1 (6 bases). The CDR3 contains 15 residues. Trimming shortened V by 1 base and J by 4 bases, and 13 bases separated the two germline ends. The CDR3 here is CASSLEGGSSTEAFF. DNA for the CDR3: TGTGCCAGCAGTTTAGAAGGGGGATCGAGCACTGAAGCTTTCTTT.

This clonotype was counted a few times. In DNA, the CDR3 is TGTGCCTGGAGTGCAGGGAGAGAAACTGAAGCTTTCTTT. Translation gives CAWSAGRETEAFF. This chain joins TRBV30 and TRBJ1-1; perhaps TRBD1 as D (5 bases). CDR3 length: 13 amino acids. Trimming left V 1 base short and J 5 bases short, with 11 bases between. Germline V lookup: CDR1 GTSNPN, CDR2 SVGIG (reference sequence).

This clonotype has a count of ten or more. The rearrangement uses TRBV6-6 and TRBJ2-3; D gene unclear. Between the trimmed V and J ends, which lost 6 bases and 4 bases, there was a span of 8 bases. This CDR3 is 12 amino acids long. Germline V lookup: CDR1 MNHNY, CDR2 SVGAGI (reference sequence). In nucleotides, the CDR3 is TGTGCCAGCAGCTTACGATCAGATACGCAGTATTTT. The encoded protein is CASSLRSDTQYF.

The chain couples TRBV5-1 to TRBJ1-3, with TRBD1 as a possible D gene (5 bases). The CDR3 is 16 residues long. Germline CDR1 is SGHRS and CDR2 is YFSETQ. Trimming removed 1 base from V and 0 bases from J, with 11 bases in between. CDR3 amino acids: CASSLQGPSSGNTIYF. In DNA, the CDR3 is TGCGCCAGCAGCTTGCAGGGCCCAAGCTCTGGAAACACCATATATTTT.

Comments on this clonotype: With a much larger clone just one base away, this may be a read error. The V and J genes are TRBV20-1 and TRBJ1-6; D is undetermined. Germline V gene sequence: CDR1 DFQATT, CDR2 SNEGSKA (reference sequence). V was trimmed by 4 bases and J by 7 bases, leaving 17 bases between them. The CDR3 runs 15 residues. CDR3 in amino acids: CSAKNTQAPNSPLHF. Here the CDR3 DNA reads TGCAGTGCTAAAAACACTCAAGCCCCAAATTCACCCCTCCACTTT.

Worth noting for this clonotype: A much larger clone lies a single base off, so this may be a read error. The V call is TRBV3-1, the J call TRBJ2-7, with D possibly being TRBD2 (6 bases). The CDR3 totals 15 residues. The germline V and J ends were trimmed by 6 bases and 7 bases, with 22 bases remaining between them. Per germline, CDR1 LGHDT and CDR2 YNNKEL (reference sequence). CDR3 protein: CASSLDYQDDNEQYF. The CDR3 nucleotides are TGTGCCAGCAGTTTGGACTATCAGGACGACAATGAGCAGTACTTC.

The chain employs TRBV9 and TRBJ1-4; D remains unclear. The CDR3 has 17 residues. Trimming removed 0 bases at V and 3 bases at J, with 15 bases between. CDR1 SGDLS and CDR2 YYNGEE come from the germline V gene. The CDR3 sequence is CASSVEGKGKSNEKLFF. CDR3 bases: TGTGCCAGCAGCGTAGAAGGGAAGGGAAAGTCTAATGAAAAACTGTTTTTT.

The CDR3 is CATSRDRWGNQPQHF. For the CDR3, the DNA is TGTGCCACCAGCAGAGATCGCTGGGGAAATCAGCCCCAGCATTTT. V usage is TRBV15 and J usage is TRBJ1-5, with D uncertain. V shed 0 bases and J shed 4 bases, with 10 bases lying between them. Germline CDR1 LNHNV, CDR2 YYDKDF (reference sequence). The CDR3 runs to 15 residues.

A few counts support this clonotype. The junction departs from the called germline gene at one end, perhaps through a read error. This chain links TRBV7-3 with TRBJ2-7, with D perhaps being TRBD1 or TRBD2 (6 bases each). The length of the CDR3 is 19 residues. Looked up from germline, CDR1 is SGHTA and CDR2 is FQGTGA. In DNA, the CDR3 is TGTGCCAGGAGCTCTTGGGGGGCCTCGAACCGGCCGCCCTCCTACGAGCAGTACTTC. Translating it yields CARSSWGASNRPPSYEQYF.

This clonotype was counted a single time. The chain is built from TRBV20-1 and TRBJ2-5, with a possible D match to TRBD1 (5 bases). The CDR3 runs to 13 residues. The V gene's germline CDR1 is DFQATT and CDR2 SNEGSKA (reference sequence). CDR3 bases: TGCGCAACCCGGGCCCAGGGACAAGAGACCCAGTACTTC. Protein sequence: CATRAQGQETQYF.

CDR3 nucleotides: TGTGCCAGCAGCGCAGGGACGGCTAGCGGAAACACCATATATTTT. This sequence encodes CASSAGTASGNTIYF. V is TRBV3-1 and J is TRBJ1-3; a possible D gene is TRBD1 (5 bases). The germline V gene has CDR1 LGHDT and CDR2 YNNKEL (reference sequence). V dropped 5 bases and J dropped 4 bases, with 15 bases sitting between them. The CDR3 has 15 amino acids.

This clonotype was counted a few times. A much more abundant neighbour one base away suggests this may be a read error. V gene TRBV5-1 combines with J gene TRBJ1-2, with D possibly matching TRBD1 (5 bases). Germline V gene data show CDR1 as SGHRS and CDR2 as YFSETQ. This CDR3 is built from 14 residues. Trimming pared 0 bases from V and 2 bases from J, leaving 8 bases between. This chain's CDR3 is CASSLGQRNYGYTF. CDR3 in DNA: TGCGCCAGCAGCTTGGGACAGAGAAACTATGGCTACACCTTC. Drawing the rest from reference TRBV5-1 and TRBJ1-2, the complete variable domain is KAGVTQTPRYLIKTRGQQVTLSCSPISGHRSVSWYQQTPGQGLQFLFEYFSETQRNKGNFPGRFSGRQFSNSRSEMNVSTLELGDSALYLCASSLGQRNYGYTFGSGTRLTVV.

With respect to this clonotype: Being one base from a much bigger clone, this may be a read error. This chain links TRBV6-5 with TRBJ1-1, with D unclear. The CDR3 totals 16 residues. Germline V gene lookup returns CDR1 MNHEY and CDR2 SVGAGI. CDR3 region: CASRYSRPSLNTEAFF. DNA for the CDR3: TGTGCCAGCCGTTACTCCCGGCCAAGCCTGAACACTGAAGCTTTCTTT.

This clonotype has ten or more counts. J is TRBJ2-7 and V is TRBV12-3 or TRBV12-4, with 7 bases lining up with TRBD1. This CDR3 has 18 residues. V lost 5 bases and J lost 1; bases outside the gene matches: 17. CDR3 coding DNA: TGTGCCAGCAGTCACGCGTCCGTAACAGGGGAACGGTCCTACGAGCAGTACTTC. Protein: CASSHASVTGERSYEQYF.